This T cell receptor beta chain was sequenced during a study of regulatory T cells in long-lasting Graves disease. With iRepertoire HTBI primers and Arm-PCR of CDR3 regions, TCR beta libraries were built. Original data processing: Spanning all samples, the identified segments comprised around 60 TRBV and about 13 TRBJ. MiXCR, run by TCRdb on the multiplex PCR reads, gives a single entry per CDR3 protein. TCRdb, rather than the study authors, made the V and J calls. The repertoire includes 550,000 to 600,000 distinct CDR3 sequences, about 16% of them detected once, and around 11% sits in the top ten. After removal of 5 bases from V and 5 bases from J, the junction contained 7 bases not matched to a gene. This CDR3 is built from 14 residues. From germline, CDR1 is SNHLY and CDR2 FYNNEI. Time point here: newly diagnosed GD, antithyroid drugs for less than 3 months. PBMCs were the source of the RNA used for TCR sequencing.

This clonotype was recorded many times. These sequences were also reported in another study, on T cells in Graves' hyperthyroidism and ophthalmopathy. That report adds: Stable Graves' hyperthyroidism denoted no ophthalmopathy progression over 18 months.

The V call is TRBV2, the J call TRBJ2-5; 8 bases align to TRBD2. The specimen comprised peripheral blood mononuclear cells (PBMCs), sampled at new diagnosis, from a patient treated with antithyroid drugs. The TCR originated in a man younger than 35 with Graves disease. This CDR3 reads CASSRPGTRETQYF. The CDR3 DNA sequence: TGTGCCAGCAGTCGTCCCGGGACTAGGGAGACCCAGTACTTC.